This T cell receptor (beta chain) comes out of a study of blood T cell repertoires in COVID-19. Some clones are missing from TCRdb's copy, which holds only in-frame ones; the method was immunoSEQ multiplex PCR. The sample includes 40,000 to 45,000 clones, approximately 91% of them seen just once. Germline-derived CDR1 and CDR2 are LNHDA and SQIVND (reference sequence). With 5 bases removed from V and 1 base from J, the gap between germline ends came to 12 bases. The CDR3 totals 16 residues. The receptor was isolated from a human donor in a cohort sampled during active COVID-19. The sequencing sample was made of peripheral blood. The chain recombines TRBV19 with TRBJ1-6, with D maybe TRBD1 (5 bases). The CDR3 region has the DNA TGTGCCAGTAGTCGCAGGGAGGCATCCTATAATTCACCCCTCCACTTT. It is translated as CASSRREASYNSPLHF.